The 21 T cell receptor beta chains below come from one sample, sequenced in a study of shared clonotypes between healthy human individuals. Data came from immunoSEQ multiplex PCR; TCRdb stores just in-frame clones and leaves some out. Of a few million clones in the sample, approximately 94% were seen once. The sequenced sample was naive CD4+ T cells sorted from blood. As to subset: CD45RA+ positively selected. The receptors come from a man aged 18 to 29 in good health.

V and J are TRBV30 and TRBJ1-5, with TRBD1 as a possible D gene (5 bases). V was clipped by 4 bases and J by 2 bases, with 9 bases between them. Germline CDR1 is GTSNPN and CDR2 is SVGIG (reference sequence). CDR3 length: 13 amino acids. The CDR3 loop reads CAWNTQGNQPQHF. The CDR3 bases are TGTGCCTGGAACACACAGGGCAATCAGCCCCAGCATTTT. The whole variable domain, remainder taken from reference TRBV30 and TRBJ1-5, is SQTIHQWPATLVQPVGSPLSLECTVEGTSNPNLYWYRQAAGRGLQLLFYSVGIGQISSEVPQNLSASRPQDRQFILSSKKLLLSDSGFYLCAWNTQGNQPQHFGDGTRLSIL.

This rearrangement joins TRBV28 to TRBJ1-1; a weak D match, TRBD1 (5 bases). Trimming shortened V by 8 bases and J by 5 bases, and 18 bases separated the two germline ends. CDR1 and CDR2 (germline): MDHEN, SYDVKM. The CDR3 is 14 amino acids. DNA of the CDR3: TGTGCCAGCGTATTCGGGGCCCGAACAACTGAAGCTTTCTTT. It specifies CASVFGARTTEAFF.

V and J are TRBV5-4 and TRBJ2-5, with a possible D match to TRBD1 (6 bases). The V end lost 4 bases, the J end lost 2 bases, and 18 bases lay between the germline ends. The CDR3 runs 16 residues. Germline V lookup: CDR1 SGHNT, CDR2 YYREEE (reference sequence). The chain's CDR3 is CASSPTLNRDQETQYF. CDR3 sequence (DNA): TGTGCCAGCAGCCCAACTTTAAACAGGGATCAAGAGACCCAGTACTTC.

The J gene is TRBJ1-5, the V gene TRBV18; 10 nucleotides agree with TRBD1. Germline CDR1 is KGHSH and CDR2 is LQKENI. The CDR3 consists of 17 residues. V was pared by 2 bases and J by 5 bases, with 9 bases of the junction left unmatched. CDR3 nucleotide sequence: TGTGCCAGCTCACCAGACCGACAGGGGGCATCGGATCAGCCCCAGCATTTT. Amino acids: CASSPDRQGASDQPQHF. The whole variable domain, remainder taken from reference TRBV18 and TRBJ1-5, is NAGVMQNPRHLVRRRGQEARLRCSPMKGHSHVYWYRQLPEEGLKFMVYLQKENIIDESGMPKERFSAEFPKEGPSILRIQQVVRGDSAAYFCASSPDRQGASDQPQHFGDGTRLSIL.

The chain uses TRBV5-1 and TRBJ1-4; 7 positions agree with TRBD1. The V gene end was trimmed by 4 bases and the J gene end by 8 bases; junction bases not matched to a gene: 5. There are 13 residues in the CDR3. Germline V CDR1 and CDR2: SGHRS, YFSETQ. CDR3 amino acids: CASSPRTGEKLFF. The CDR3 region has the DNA TGCGCCAGCAGCCCCAGGACAGGAGAAAAACTGTTTTTT. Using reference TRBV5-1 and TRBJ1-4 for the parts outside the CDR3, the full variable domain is KAGVTQTPRYLIKTRGQQVTLSCSPISGHRSVSWYQQTPGQGLQFLFEYFSETQRNKGNFPGRFSGRQFSNSRSEMNVSTLELGDSALYLCASSPRTGEKLFFGSGTQLSVL.

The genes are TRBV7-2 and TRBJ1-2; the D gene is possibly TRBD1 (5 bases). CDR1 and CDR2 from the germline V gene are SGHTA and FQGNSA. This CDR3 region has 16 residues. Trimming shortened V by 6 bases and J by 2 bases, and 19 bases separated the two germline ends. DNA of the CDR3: TGTGCCAGCAGTCCTAACCCCGGGACGGCGAACTATGGCTACACCTTC. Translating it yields CASSPNPGTANYGYTF.

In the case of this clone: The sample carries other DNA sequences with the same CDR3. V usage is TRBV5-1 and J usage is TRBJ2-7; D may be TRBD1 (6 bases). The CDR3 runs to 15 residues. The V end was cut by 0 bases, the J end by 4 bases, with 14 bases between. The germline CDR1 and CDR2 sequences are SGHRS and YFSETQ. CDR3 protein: CASSLVPGAGYEQYF. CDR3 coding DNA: TGCGCCAGCAGCTTGGTCCCAGGGGCCGGGTACGAGCAGTACTTC.

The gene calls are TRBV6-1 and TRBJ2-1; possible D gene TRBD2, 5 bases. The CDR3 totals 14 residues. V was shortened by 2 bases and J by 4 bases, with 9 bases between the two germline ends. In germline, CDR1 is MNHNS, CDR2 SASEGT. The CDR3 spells CASSESDLYNEQFF. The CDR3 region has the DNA TGTGCCAGCAGTGAATCGGACTTATACAATGAGCAGTTCTTC.

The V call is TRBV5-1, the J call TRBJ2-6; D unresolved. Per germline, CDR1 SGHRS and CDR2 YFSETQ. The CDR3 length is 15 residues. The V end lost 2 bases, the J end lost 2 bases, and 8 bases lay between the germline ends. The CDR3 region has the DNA TGCGCCAGCAGCTTCGCCAGCCCTGGGGCCAACGTCCTGACTTTC. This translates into CASSFASPGANVLTF.

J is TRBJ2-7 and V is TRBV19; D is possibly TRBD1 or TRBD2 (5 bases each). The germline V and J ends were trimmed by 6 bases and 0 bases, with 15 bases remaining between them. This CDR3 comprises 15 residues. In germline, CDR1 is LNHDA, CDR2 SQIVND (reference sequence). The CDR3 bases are TGTGCCAGTAGCCGAGGGGCAGTTAGCTCCTACGAGCAGTACTTC. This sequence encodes CASSRGAVSSYEQYF.

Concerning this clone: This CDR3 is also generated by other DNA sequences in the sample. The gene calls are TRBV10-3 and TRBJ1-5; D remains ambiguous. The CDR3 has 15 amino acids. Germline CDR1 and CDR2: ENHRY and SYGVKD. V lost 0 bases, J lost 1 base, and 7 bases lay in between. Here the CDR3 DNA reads TGTGCCATCAGTGAGTCGGGAGGAAGCAATCAGCCCCAGCATTTT. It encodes CAISESGGSNQPQHF.

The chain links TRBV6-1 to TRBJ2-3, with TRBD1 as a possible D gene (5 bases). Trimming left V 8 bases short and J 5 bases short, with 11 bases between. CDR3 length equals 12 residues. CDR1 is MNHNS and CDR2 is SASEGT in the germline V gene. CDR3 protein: CASQTQGDTQYF. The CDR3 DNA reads TGTGCCAGCCAGACGCAGGGAGATACGCAGTATTTT.

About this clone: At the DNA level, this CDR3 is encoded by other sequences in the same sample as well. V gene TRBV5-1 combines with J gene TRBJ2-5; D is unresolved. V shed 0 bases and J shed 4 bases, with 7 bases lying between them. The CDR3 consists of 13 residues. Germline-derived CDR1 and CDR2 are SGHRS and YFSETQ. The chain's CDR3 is CASSLASPETQYF. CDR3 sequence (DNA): TGCGCCAGCAGCTTGGCCAGTCCAGAGACCCAGTACTTC.

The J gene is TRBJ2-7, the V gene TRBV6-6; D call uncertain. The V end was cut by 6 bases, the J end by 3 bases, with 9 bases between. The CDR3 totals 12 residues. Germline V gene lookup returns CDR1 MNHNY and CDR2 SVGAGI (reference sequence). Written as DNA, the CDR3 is TGTGCCAGCAGCGGGTTGGTCTACGAGCAGTACTTC. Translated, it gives CASSGLVYEQYF.

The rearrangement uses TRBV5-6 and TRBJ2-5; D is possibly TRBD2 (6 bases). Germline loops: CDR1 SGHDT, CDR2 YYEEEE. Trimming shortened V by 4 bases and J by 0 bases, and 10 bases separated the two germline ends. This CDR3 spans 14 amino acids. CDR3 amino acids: CASSPRRDQETQYF. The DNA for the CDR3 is TGTGCCAGCAGCCCGCGGAGGGACCAAGAGACCCAGTACTTC.

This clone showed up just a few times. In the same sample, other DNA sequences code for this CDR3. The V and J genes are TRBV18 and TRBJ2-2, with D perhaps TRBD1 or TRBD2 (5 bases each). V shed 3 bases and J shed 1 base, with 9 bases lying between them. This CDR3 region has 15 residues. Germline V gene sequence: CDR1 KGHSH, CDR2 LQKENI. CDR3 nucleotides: TGTGCCAGCTCACCTTCGGGACGGAACACCGGGGAGCTGTTTTTT. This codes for CASSPSGRNTGELFF.

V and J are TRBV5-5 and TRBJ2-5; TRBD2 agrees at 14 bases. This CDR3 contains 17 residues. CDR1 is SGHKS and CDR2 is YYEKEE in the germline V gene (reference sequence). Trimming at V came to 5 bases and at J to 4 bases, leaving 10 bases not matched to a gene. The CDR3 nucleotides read TGTGCCAGCAGTTCTGGGACTAGCGGGAGATATGGAGAGACCCAGTACTTC. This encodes CASSSGTSGRYGETQYF.

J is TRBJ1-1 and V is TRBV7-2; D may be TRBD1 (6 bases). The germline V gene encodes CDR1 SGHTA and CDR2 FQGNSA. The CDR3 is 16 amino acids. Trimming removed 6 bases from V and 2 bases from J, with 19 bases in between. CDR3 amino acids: CASSSAPDRLNTEAFF. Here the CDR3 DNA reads TGTGCCAGCAGTTCAGCCCCCGACAGGCTCAACACTGAAGCTTTCTTT.

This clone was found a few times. The CDR3 region has the DNA TGTGCCAGCACCTCCCGCGTATCCTACGAGCAGTACTTC. Protein product: CASTSRVSYEQYF. V and J are TRBV2 and TRBJ2-7; D uncertain. V shed 7 bases and J shed 1 base, with 11 bases lying between them. The CDR3 is 13 residues long. CDR1 SNHLY and CDR2 FYNNEI come from the germline V gene.

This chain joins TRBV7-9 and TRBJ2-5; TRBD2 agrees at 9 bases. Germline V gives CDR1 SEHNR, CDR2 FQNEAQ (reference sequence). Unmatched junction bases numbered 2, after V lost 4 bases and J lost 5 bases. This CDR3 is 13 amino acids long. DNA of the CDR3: TGTGCCAGCAGCTCTAGCGGGGTGGAGACCCAGTACTTC. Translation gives CASSSSGVETQYF.

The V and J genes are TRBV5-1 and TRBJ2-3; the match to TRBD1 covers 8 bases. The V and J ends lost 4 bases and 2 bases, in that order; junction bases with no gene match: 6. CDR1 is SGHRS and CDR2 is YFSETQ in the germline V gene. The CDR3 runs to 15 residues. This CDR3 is CASSPDRVFTDTQYF. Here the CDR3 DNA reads TGCGCCAGCAGCCCGGACAGGGTGTTCACAGATACGCAGTATTTT.